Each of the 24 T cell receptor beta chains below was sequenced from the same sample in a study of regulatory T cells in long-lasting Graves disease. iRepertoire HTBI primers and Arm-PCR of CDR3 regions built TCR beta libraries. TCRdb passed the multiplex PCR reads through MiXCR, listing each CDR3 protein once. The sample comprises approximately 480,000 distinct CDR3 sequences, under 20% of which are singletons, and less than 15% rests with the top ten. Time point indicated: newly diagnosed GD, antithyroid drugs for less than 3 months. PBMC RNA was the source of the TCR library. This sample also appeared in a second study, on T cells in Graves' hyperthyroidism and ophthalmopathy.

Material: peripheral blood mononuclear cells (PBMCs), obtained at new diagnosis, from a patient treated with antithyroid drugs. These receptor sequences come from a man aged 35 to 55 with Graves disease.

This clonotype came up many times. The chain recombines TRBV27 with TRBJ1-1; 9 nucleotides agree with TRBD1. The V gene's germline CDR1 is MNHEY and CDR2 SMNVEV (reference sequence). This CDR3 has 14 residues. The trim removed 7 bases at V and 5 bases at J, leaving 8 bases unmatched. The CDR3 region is CASKYRGRGTEAFF. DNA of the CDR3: TGTGCCAGCAAATACAGGGGGCGGGGGACTGAAGCTTTCTTT.

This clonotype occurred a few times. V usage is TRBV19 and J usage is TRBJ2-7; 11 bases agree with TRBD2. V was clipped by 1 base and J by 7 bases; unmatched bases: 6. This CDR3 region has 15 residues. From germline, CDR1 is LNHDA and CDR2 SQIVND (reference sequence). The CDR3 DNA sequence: TGTGCCAGTAGTATAGTGATGGGACTAGCGGAAGAGCAGTACTTC. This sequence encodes CASSIVMGLAEEQYF.

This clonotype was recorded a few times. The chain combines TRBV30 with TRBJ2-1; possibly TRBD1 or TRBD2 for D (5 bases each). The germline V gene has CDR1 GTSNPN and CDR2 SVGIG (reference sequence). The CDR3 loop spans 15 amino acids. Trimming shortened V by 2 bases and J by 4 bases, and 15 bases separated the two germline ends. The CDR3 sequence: CAWSITGRKYNEQFF. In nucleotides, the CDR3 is TGTGCCTGGAGTATAACGGGACGGAAATACAATGAGCAGTTCTTC.

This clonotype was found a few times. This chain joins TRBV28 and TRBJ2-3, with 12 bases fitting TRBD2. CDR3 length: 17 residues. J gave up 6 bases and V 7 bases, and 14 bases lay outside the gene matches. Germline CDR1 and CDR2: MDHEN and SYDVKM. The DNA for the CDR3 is TGTGCCAGCACACCTCTCCTACTAGCGGGAGGAGGGGATACGCAGTATTTT. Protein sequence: CASTPLLLAGGGDTQYF.

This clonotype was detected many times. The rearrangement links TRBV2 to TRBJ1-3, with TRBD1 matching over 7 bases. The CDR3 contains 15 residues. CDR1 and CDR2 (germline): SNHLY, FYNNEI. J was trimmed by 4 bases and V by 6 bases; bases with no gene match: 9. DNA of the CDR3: TGTGCCAGCAGGCCTACAGGGGTTTCCGGAAACACCATATATTTT. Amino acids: CASRPTGVSGNTIYF.

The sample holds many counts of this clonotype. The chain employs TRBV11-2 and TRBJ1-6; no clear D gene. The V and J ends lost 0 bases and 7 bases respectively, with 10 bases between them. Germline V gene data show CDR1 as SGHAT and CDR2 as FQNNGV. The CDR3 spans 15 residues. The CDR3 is CASSLDPVQNSPLHF. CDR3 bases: TGTGCCAGCAGCTTAGACCCAGTCCAAAATTCACCCCTCCACTTT.

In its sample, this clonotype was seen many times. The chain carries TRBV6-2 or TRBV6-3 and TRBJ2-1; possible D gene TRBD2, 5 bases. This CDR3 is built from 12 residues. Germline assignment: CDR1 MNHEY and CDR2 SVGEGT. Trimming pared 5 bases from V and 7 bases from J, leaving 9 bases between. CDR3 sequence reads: CASSSGKNEQFF. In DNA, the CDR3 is TGTGCCAGCAGTAGCGGAAAGAATGAGCAGTTCTTC.

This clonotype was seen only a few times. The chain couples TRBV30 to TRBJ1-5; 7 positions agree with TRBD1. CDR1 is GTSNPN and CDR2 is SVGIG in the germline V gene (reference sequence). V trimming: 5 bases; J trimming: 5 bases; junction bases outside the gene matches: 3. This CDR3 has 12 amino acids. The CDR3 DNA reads TGTGCCTGGGGCAGGGGGGATCAGCCCCAGCATTTT. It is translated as CAWGRGDQPQHF.

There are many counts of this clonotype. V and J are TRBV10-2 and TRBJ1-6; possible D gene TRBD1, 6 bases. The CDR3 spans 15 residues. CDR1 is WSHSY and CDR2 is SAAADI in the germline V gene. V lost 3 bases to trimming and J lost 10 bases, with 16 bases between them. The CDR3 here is CASSESGAMVSPLHF. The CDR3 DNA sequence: TGCGCCAGCAGTGAATCGGGGGCGATGGTCTCACCCCTCCACTTT.

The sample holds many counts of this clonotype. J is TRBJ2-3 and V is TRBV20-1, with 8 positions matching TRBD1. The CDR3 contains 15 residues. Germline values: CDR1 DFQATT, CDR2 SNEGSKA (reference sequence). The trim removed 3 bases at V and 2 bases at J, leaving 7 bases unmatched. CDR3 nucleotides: TGCAGTGCTAGGGAACAGGGGGGCCCCACAGATACGCAGTATTTT. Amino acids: CSAREQGGPTDTQYF.

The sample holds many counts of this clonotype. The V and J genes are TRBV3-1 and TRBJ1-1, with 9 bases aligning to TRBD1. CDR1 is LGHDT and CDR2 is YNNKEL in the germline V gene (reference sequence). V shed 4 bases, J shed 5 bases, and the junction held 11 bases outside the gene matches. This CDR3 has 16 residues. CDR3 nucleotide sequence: TGTGCCAGCAGCCTCACCCTGGGACAGGGAGGGACTGAAGCTTTCTTT. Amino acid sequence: CASSLTLGQGGTEAFF.

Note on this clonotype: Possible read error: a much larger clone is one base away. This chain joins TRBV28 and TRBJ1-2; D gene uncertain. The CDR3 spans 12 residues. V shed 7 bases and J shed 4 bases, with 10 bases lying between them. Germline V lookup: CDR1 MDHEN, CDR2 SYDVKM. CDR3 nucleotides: TGTGCCAGCACTTCAGGTTCCTATGGCTACACCTTC. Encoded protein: CASTSGSYGYTF.

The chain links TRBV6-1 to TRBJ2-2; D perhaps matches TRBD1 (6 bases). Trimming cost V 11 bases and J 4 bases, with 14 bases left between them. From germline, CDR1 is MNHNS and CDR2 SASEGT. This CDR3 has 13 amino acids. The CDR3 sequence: CAGRQARTGELFF. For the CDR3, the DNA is TGTGCCGGACGACAGGCGCGCACCGGGGAGCTGTTTTTT.

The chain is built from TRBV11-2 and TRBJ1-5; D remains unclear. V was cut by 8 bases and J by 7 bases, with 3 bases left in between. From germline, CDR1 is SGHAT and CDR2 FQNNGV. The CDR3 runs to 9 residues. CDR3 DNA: TGTGCCAGCTCGCAGCCCCAGCATTTT. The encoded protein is CASSQPQHF.

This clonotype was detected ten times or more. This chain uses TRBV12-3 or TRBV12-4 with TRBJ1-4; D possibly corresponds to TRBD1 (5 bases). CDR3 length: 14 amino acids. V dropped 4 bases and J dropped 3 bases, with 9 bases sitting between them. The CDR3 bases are TGTGCCAGCAGTTCCGGGGGGGCTAATGAAAAACTGTTTTTT. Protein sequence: CASSSGGANEKLFF.

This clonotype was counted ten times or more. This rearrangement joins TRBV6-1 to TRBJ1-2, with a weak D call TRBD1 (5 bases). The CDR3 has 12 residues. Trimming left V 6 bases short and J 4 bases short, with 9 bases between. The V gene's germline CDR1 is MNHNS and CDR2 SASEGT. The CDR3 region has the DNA TGTGCCAGCAGGATCGGGACCTATGGCTACACCTTC. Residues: CASRIGTYGYTF.

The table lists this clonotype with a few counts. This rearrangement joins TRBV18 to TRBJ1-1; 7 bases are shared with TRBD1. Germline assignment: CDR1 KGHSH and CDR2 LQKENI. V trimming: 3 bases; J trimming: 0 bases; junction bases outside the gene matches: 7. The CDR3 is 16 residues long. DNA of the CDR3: TGTGCCAGCTCACCTACAGGGGTCGTCATGAACACTGAAGCTTTCTTT. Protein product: CASSPTGVVMNTEAFF.

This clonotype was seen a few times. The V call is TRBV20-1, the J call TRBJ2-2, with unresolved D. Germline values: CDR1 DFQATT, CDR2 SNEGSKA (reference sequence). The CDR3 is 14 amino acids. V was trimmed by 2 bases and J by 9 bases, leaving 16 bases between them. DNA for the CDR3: TGCAGTGCTAGACCCACGAATCAACACCGGGAGCTGTTTTTT. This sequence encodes CSARPTNQHRELFF.

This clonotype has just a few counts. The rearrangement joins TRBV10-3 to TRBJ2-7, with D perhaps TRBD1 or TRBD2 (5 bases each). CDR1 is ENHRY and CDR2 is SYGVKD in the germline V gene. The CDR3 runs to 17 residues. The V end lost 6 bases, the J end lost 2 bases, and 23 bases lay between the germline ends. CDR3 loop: CAISAPPQGRPTYEQYF. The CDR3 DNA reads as TGTGCCATCAGCGCCCCCCCGCAGGGACGGCCAACCTACGAGCAGTACTTC.

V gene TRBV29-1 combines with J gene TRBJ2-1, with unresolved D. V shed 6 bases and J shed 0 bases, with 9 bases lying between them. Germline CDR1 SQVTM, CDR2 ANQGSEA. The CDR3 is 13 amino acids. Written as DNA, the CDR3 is TGCAGCGTGAGACCCCACTCCTACAATGAGCAGTTCTTC. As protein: CSVRPHSYNEQFF.

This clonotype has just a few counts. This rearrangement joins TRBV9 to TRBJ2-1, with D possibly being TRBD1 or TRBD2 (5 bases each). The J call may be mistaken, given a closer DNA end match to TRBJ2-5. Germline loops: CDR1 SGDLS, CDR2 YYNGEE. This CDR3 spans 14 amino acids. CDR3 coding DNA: TGTGCCAGCAGCGGTGGGACCATCCGGGAGACCCAGTACTTC. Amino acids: CASSGGTIRETQYF.

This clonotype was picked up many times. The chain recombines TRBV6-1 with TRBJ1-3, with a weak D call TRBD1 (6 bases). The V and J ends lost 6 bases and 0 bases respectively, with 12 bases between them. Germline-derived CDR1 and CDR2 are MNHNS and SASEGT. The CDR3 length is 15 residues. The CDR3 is CASSLTGHSGNTIYF. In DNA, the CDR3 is TGTGCCAGCAGCCTTACAGGGCACTCTGGAAACACCATATATTTT.

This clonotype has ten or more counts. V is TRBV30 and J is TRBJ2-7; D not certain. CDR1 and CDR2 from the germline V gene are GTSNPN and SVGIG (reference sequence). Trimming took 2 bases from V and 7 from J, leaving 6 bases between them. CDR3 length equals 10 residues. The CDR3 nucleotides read TGTGCCTGGAGTCAAGCTGAGCAGTACTTC. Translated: CAWSQAEQYF.

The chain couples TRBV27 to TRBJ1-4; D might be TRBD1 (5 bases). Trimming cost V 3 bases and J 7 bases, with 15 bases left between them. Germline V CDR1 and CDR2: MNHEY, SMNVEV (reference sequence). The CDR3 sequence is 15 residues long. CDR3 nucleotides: TGTGCCAGCAGTTTGAGAGGGACCAGAGGTGAAAAACTGTTTTTT. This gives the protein CASSLRGTRGEKLFF.